This TCR beta chain was captured in a study of prognosis after radiotherapy for stage I lung cancer. Overall study findings and caveats: The question of whether the expanded TCR clones were tumor-specific was not determined.

The authors amplified TCR beta CDR3 from genomic DNA using two-round multiplex PCR. Gene-specific TRBV and TRBJ primers were used in PCR round one. TCRdb reanalysed the multiplex PCR reads using MiXCR and keeps one entry per CDR3 protein. The sample carries about 26,000 distinct CDR3 sequences, about 32% recorded once. About this clonotype: Its target is unknown.

Germline V gene sequence: CDR1 MNHEY, CDR2 SMNVEV (reference sequence). The junction had 13 bases not matched to a gene; V was cut back by 5 bases and J by 7 bases. CDR3 length: 16 amino acids. The TCR was taken from a donor of 50 years or more with non-small cell lung cancer. Here the sequenced sample was PBMCs, taken before or after stereotactic body radiation therapy (not recorded which). The chain carries TRBV27 and TRBJ2-1, with 8 bases aligning to TRBD1. The CDR3 protein is CASSTIHRGFGNEQFF. CDR3 in DNA: TGTGCCAGCAGTACAATACACAGGGGGTTCGGGAATGAGCAGTTCTTC.